This T cell receptor (beta chain) was sequenced for a study of human CD8 memory T cell subsets. Findings and caveats of the study: This study sequenced T cell receptor beta chains alone. Compared with precursor exhausted T cells, stem-like memory T cells were suggested by Chao1 estimates to be more diverse. Stem-like memory T cell repertoires barely overlapped those of precursor exhausted T cells.

Preparation of the TCR beta libraries relied on UMI-labeled 5' RACE. TCRdb reanalyzed the 5' RACE reads and collapses them to one entry per CDR3 protein, without DNA. This repertoire includes about 10,000 distinct CDR3 sequences. Early memory CD8+ T cells that were CCR7+ PD-1+ TIGIT+ with exhausted-like traits constituted the TPEX cells. Negative magnetic separation was used for the enrichment of total CD8+ T cells. Points on this clonotype: The antigen remains undetermined.

The germline gives CDR1 MDHEN, CDR2 SYDVKM. CDR3 length: 15 amino acids. The sequenced sample was CD8+ T cells from PBMCs. The chain joins TRBV28 to TRBJ2-3; TCRdb returns TRBD1, unconfirmable since there is no DNA. The clonotype comes from a human donor in good health. This chain's CDR3 is CASRMTGGLIDTQYF.